The clone carrying this T cell receptor (beta chain) was observed a handful of times. Amplification targeted TCR beta CDR3 regions from RNA transcripts. Researchers ran a first-round RT-PCR on the TCR CDR3 using the HTBI primer set. TCRdb used MiXCR to reprocess the multiplex PCR reads, holding one entry per CDR3 protein. The top ten hold less than 20% of the sample, which has some 700,000 distinct CDR3 sequences, 17% seen once. CDR1 is LNHDA and CDR2 is SQIVND in the germline V gene (reference sequence). The CDR3 extends over 14 amino acids. The V and J ends lost 4 bases and 6 bases respectively, with 16 bases between them. These data originate in a study of T cells in Graves' hyperthyroidism and ophthalmopathy. Exclusions: uncontrolled infection, other autoimmune disease, pregnancy, lactation.

This clonotype was sampled from a man aged 50-59 years with Graves' hyperthyroidism. The sample comprised blood. The V call is TRBV19, the J call TRBJ2-7; D gene uncertain. The CDR3 sequence is CASSKEFGSLEQYF. The CDR3 nucleotides read TGTGCCAGTAGTAAGGAGTTCGGAAGCCTCGAGCAGTACTTC.